Given below is one T cell receptor beta chain in context. Its antigen is not yet known. The record has no base qualities; no much larger clone is one base away. This entry is derived from a study of early T cells in non-severe SARS-CoV-2 infection listed by TCRdb under 2021. For the wider study: TCR sequencing used bulk RNA from unsorted whole blood, so alpha and beta chains could not be paired. General conclusions and limits of the study: VDJdb matching was skewed toward anti-spike CD8 responses, so virus-specific expansions were likely underestimated and private and CD4 specificities were missed.

The study was a case-control design nested within a healthcare worker cohort in London, UK, with weekly nasopharyngeal swab PCR tests and blood sampling. Healthcare workers were enrolled in the week of the UK lockdown, from 23 to 31 March 2020, and were followed every week for up to roughly 15 weeks. V and J are trimmed by 6 bases and 3 bases, and the gene matches miss 7 bases of the junction. Reading from cysteine to phenylalanine, the CDR3 counts 14 amino acids. This entry keeps only the CDR3 DNA: 42 bases, framed from base 1. Receptors were amplified or captured by 5' RACE. Sequenced on a NextSeq 500. Unique molecular identifiers were attached to individual cDNA molecules in the TCR library protocol so that sequencing error and PCR bias could be corrected. Sequencing covered both TCR alpha and beta chains, and within each sample the abundances of alpha and beta sequences were tightly co-correlated. Per the source publication's procedure: V gene, J gene and CDR3 annotation of TCR sequences was performed with Decombinator V4. Expanded TCRs were defined as changing significantly between any two time points under a Poisson model with p below 0.0001. TCR abundances were normalised to the total number of TCRs sequenced in each sample and reported as counts per million. TRAV1-2 paired with TRAJ12, TRAJ20 or TRAJ33 defined MAIT TCRs, while TRAV10 paired with TRAJ18 defined iNKT TCRs. VDJdb, accessed on 1 November 2021, was searched for TCRs annotated for CMV, EBV and SARS-CoV-2, and TCRs annotated for more than one antigen were excluded. The public reads were reprocessed in TCRdb via fastp at Q25 and MiXCR, keeping in-frame beta chains. Each record represents a unique CDR3 protein, reported with the most common genes and DNA among its rows. These V and J calls derive from TCRdb rather than the authors' analysis. The sample includes roughly 99,000 distinct CDR3 sequences, with 9.5% to 15% observed a single time. The ten largest clones capture around 4.3% of the sample.

The sequencing here drew on whole blood, taken at baseline. The TCR sequence derives from an adult who was a healthcare worker with PCR-confirmed SARS-CoV-2 infection or an uninfected control (not recorded which). The rearrangement combines TRBV12-3 or TRBV12-4 with TRBJ1-2; TRBD1 lines up with 7 middle nucleotides. The nucleotide sequence is TGTGCCAGCAGCACTCCGGGGACAGACTATGGCTACACCTTC. The translation is CASSTPGTDYGYTF.